The 17 T cell receptor beta chains given below trace back to one sample, sequenced in a study of CD8+CD57+ T cells in acquired aplastic anemia (dated by TCRdb to 2016 to 2018). Reads for this sample came from an Illumina HiSeq 2000. Genomic DNA served as template for TCR beta VDJ combination and CDR3 sequence profiling. The public reads were run again by TCRdb, first through fastp at Q25 and then through MiXCR, and only productive beta chains were kept. Each CDR3 protein appears once, grouped with its most common genes and DNA. The sample contains about 210,000 distinct CDR3 sequences, 60% to 65% of them found a single time. The ten largest clonotypes hold approximately 30% of the sample. Sequencing input: sorted CD4+, CD8+, or CD8+CD57+ T cells (not recorded which) from PBMCs. The receptor set was obtained from a human donor in good health.

CDR3 sequence reads: CAITAGQGDYGYTF. As DNA, the CDR3 is TGTGCCATCACTGCTGGACAGGGAGACTATGGCTACACCTTC. V gene TRBV10-3 combines with J gene TRBJ1-2, with 8 bases fitting TRBD1. The CDR3 totals 14 residues. V was clipped by 7 bases and J by 3 bases; unmatched bases: 7. Germline CDR1 is ENHRY and CDR2 is SYGVKD.

This sequence joins TRBV7-3 and TRBJ2-2; D unresolved. This CDR3 has 16 amino acids. V lost 2 bases to trimming and J lost 4 bases, with 14 bases between them. Looked up from germline, CDR1 is SGHTA and CDR2 is FQGTGA. CDR3: CASSLVVWSSTGELFF. As DNA, the CDR3 is TGTGCCAGCAGCTTAGTTGTCTGGTCGAGCACCGGGGAGCTGTTTTTT. The full variable domain, rest sourced from reference TRBV7-3 and TRBJ2-2, is GAGVSQTPSNKVTEKGKYVELRCDPISGHTALYWYRQSLGQGPEFLIYFQGTGAADDSGLPNDRFFAVRPEGSVSTLKIQRTERGDSAVYLCASSLVVWSSTGELFFGEGSRLTVL.

This clonotype appeared many times. The chain combines TRBV9 with TRBJ1-2, with D uncertain. CDR1 and CDR2 from the germline V gene are SGDLS and YYNGEE. The CDR3 contains 15 residues. The germline V and J ends were trimmed by 4 bases and 4 bases, with 17 bases remaining between them. The CDR3 bases are TGTGCCAGCAGCCCCCTCCTAAGCCCAATCTATGGCTACACCTTC. Translating gives CASSPLLSPIYGYTF.

The rearrangement links TRBV20-1 to TRBJ1-2, with D maybe TRBD1 (5 bases). This CDR3 has 12 residues. Trimming removed 5 bases at V and 11 bases at J, with 18 bases between. The germline V gene has CDR1 DFQATT and CDR2 SNEGSKA (reference sequence). CDR3 coding DNA: TGCAGTGCTCCCCGGGACGACTACGGGTACACCTTC. Its translation is CSAPRDDYGYTF.

This sequence joins TRBV20-1 and TRBJ1-3, with D perhaps TRBD1 (6 bases). Trimming removed 6 bases from V and 0 bases from J, with 12 bases in between. The CDR3 totals 14 residues. Germline V gene sequence: CDR1 DFQATT, CDR2 SNEGSKA (reference sequence). The CDR3 DNA reads as TGCAGTGCGGAGGACAGCCTCTCTGGAAACACCATATATTTT. It is translated as CSAEDSLSGNTIYF.

The chain couples TRBV10-3 to TRBJ1-1; 8 bases line up with TRBD1. The CDR3 extends over 14 amino acids. After removal of 6 bases from V and 1 base from J, the junction contained 4 bases not matched to a gene. Germline values: CDR1 ENHRY, CDR2 SYGVKD. The CDR3 DNA reads as TGTGCCATCAGCGCGGGGACAGGGAACACTGAAGCTTTCTTT. Residues: CAISAGTGNTEAFF.

V gene TRBV10-3 combines with J gene TRBJ2-3, with 10 bases lining up with TRBD2. The CDR3 loop spans 16 amino acids. Trimming took 0 bases from V and 6 from J; bases not matched to a gene: 6. Germline CDR1 reads ENHRY; CDR2 reads SYGVKD. The CDR3 spells CAISESTSGKADTQYF. Written as DNA, the CDR3 is TGTGCCATCAGTGAGTCCACTAGCGGGAAGGCTGATACGCAGTATTTT.

This clonotype was counted at least ten times. J is TRBJ2-2 and V is TRBV9; 9 bases map to TRBD2. This CDR3 has 18 amino acids. The germline CDR1 and CDR2 sequences are SGDLS and YYNGEE. Trimming cost V 4 bases and J 1 base; bases outside gene matches: 11. The CDR3 spells CASSQGGASGVNTGELFF. Here the CDR3 DNA reads TGTGCCAGCAGCCAGGGGGGGGCTAGCGGGGTGAACACCGGGGAGCTGTTTTTT.

This clonotype was found many times. The chain carries TRBV12-3 or TRBV12-4 and TRBJ2-6, with TRBD1 matching 8 bases. V lost 6 bases to trimming and J lost 11 bases; unmatched junction nucleotides: 3. The CDR3 has 12 amino acids. CDR3 bases: TGTGCCAGCAGGACAGGGGCGGACGTCCTGACTTTC. Amino acid sequence: CASRTGADVLTF.

J is TRBJ1-5 and V is TRBV27, with D possibly TRBD1 on 6 matching bases. The V end lost 3 bases, the J end lost 1 base, and 10 bases lay between the germline ends. The V gene's germline CDR1 is MNHEY and CDR2 SMNVEV (reference sequence). The CDR3 loop spans 15 amino acids. This CDR3 reads CASSLWGASNQPQHF. CDR3 DNA sequence: TGTGCCAGCAGTTTGTGGGGGGCAAGCAATCAGCCCCAGCATTTT.

Concerning this clonotype: At one boundary the junction diverges from the germline segment, which might be a read error. The J gene is TRBJ2-1, the V gene TRBV7-9, with unresolved D. The CDR3 runs 14 residues. Germline V CDR1 and CDR2: SEHNR, FQNEAQ (reference sequence). The CDR3 coding sequence is TGCGCCAGCAGCTTAGCCGTTACCTACAATAAGCAGTTCTTC. This codes for CASSLAVTYNKQFF.

The rearrangement uses TRBV7-2 and TRBJ2-3; the D is unclear. V lost 7 bases, J lost 4 bases, and 9 bases lay in between. The CDR3 length is 12 residues. Looked up from germline, CDR1 is SGHTA and CDR2 is FQGNSA. The CDR3 DNA follows: TGTGCCAGCACTTCATCCCCAGATACGCAGTATTTT. It yields the protein CASTSSPDTQYF.

The CDR3 region has the DNA TGTGCCAGCAGAGACAGAGCAGAGACCCAGTACTTC. Encoded protein: CASRDRAETQYF. V gene TRBV2 combines with J gene TRBJ2-5, with a tentative D call TRBD1 (5 bases). The germline V and J ends were trimmed by 6 bases and 4 bases, with 9 bases remaining between them. Per germline, CDR1 SNHLY and CDR2 FYNNEI. The CDR3 is 12 amino acids.

The genes are TRBV2 and TRBJ1-2; D unresolved. Germline CDR1 reads SNHLY; CDR2 reads FYNNEI. The CDR3 totals 15 residues. Trimming took 3 bases from V and 2 from J, leaving 13 bases between them. The CDR3 region is CASSDFRSENYGYTF. The CDR3 DNA sequence: TGTGCCAGCAGTGATTTTAGGTCGGAGAACTATGGCTACACCTTC.

This clonotype appeared a single time. V gene TRBV2 combines with J gene TRBJ2-1; 9 positions agree with TRBD2. The V and J ends lost 6 bases and 3 bases, in that order; junction bases with no gene match: 9. This CDR3 comprises 16 residues. Germline V lookup: CDR1 SNHLY, CDR2 FYNNEI. CDR3 in amino acids: CASSYRLSGSYNEQFF. The CDR3 bases are TGTGCCAGCAGCTACCGACTTAGCGGGAGCTACAATGAGCAGTTCTTC.

This clonotype has ten or more counts. The chain recombines TRBV6-5 with TRBJ1-2; D unresolved. There are 15 residues in the CDR3. The V end was cut by 0 bases, the J end by 2 bases, with 10 bases between. CDR1 and CDR2 from the germline V gene are MNHEY and SVGAGI. The CDR3 nucleotides are TGTGCCAGCAGTTACTCGGTTGGAGCGAACTATGGCTACACCTTC. It is translated as CASSYSVGANYGYTF.

The chain uses TRBV2 and TRBJ1-2, with D hard to call. The germline gives CDR1 SNHLY, CDR2 FYNNEI. Trimming left V 3 bases short and J 4 bases short, with 9 bases between. This CDR3 has 13 amino acids. The DNA of the CDR3 is TGTGCCAGCAGTGATCGAGGGCGCTATGGCTACACCTTC. Its translation is CASSDRGRYGYTF. The variable domain in full, completed from reference TRBV2 and TRBJ1-2, reads EPEVTQTPSHQVTQMGQEVILRCVPISNHLYFYWYRQILGQKVEFLVSFYNNEISEKSEIFDDQFSVERPDGSNFTLKIRSTKLEDSAMYFCASSDRGRYGYTFGSGTRLTVV.